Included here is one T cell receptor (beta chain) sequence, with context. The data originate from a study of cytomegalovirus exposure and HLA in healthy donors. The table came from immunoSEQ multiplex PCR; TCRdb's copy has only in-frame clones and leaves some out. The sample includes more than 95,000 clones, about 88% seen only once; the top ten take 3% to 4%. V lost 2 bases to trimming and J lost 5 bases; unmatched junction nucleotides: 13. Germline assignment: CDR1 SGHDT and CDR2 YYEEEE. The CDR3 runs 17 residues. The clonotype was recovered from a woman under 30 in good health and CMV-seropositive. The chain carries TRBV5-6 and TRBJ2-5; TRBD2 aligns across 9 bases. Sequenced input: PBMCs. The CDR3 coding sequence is TGTGCCAGCAGCTTTGGGGTAGCGGGAGATTTTAAGGAGACCCAGTACTTC. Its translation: CASSFGVAGDFKETQYF.